This entry describes one TCR beta chain. The record originates from a study of blood T cell repertoires in COVID-19. In the authors' workflow: How many nucleated cells were present was estimated from reference gene primer amplification. Profiled with immunoSEQ multiplex PCR; TCRdb holds only in-frame clones, not every one. That table furnishes V, J and clone size, whereas the DNA furnished D and trimming. The top ten clones hold 1.5% of a sample with about 260,000 clones, over 70% of them seen once. V lost 2 bases and J lost 3, with 18 bases in between. CDR3 length: 16 amino acids. The germline CDR1 and CDR2 sequences are SGDLS and YYNGEE.

The sequencing input was peripheral blood. The chain uses TRBV9 and TRBJ2-7; D possibly corresponds to TRBD2 (6 bases). The source is a woman aged 35 to 49 who had recovered from COVID-19. CDR3 loop: CASSVRAGPPGYEQYF. In nucleotides, the CDR3 is TGTGCCAGCAGCGTCCGGGCGGGGCCTCCGGGCTACGAGCAGTACTTC.